One sample yielded the 8 T cell receptor beta chains listed below, sequenced in a study of patients and donors after allogeneic stem cell transplantation. Each CDR3 protein is one row after TCRdb ran MiXCR on the RT-PCR reads. The sample lists thousands of distinct CDR3 sequences, about an eighth seen once, with about 53% in the top ten. Source material: blood, either unsorted or a sorted T cell fraction (not recorded which). The receptors derive from a human donor who was either an allogeneic HSCT recipient or a stem cell or donor lymphocyte infusion donor (not recorded which). It is not recorded whose cells these are; they may come from a transplant donor.

Many counts were recorded for this clonotype. The chain is built from TRBV5-1 and TRBJ2-7, with unresolved D. The germline V and J ends were trimmed by 9 bases and 0 bases, with 19 bases remaining between them. CDR3 size: 15 residues. Germline V lookup: CDR1 SGHRS, CDR2 YFSETQ. The CDR3 spells CATLLDGQPSYEQYV. The CDR3 DNA is TGCGCCACACTTTTAGACGGGCAGCCCTCCTACGAGCAGTACGTC.

In its sample, this clonotype was seen many times. The chain recombines TRBV7-9 with TRBJ2-7; D ambiguous. Trimming shortened V by 5 bases and J by 0 bases, and 8 bases separated the two germline ends. CDR3 length: 13 amino acids. Germline assignment: CDR1 SEHNR and CDR2 FQNEAQ (reference sequence). Written as DNA, the CDR3 is TGTGCCAGCAGCCCGACGGTCTCCTACGAGCAGTACGTC. It specifies CASSPTVSYEQYV.

This clonotype was found many times. J is TRBJ1-1 and V is TRBV12-3 or TRBV12-4; 7 positions agree with TRBD1. The CDR3 consists of 15 residues. Trimming took 4 bases from V and 1 from J; bases not matched to a gene: 6. CDR3 region: CASSYRTGANTEAFF. CDR3 DNA: TGTGCCAGCAGTTACCGAACAGGGGCGAACACTGAAGCTTTCTTT.

This clonotype has just a few counts. The CDR3 DNA sequence: TGTGCCAGCAGCCTCTCACTAGCGGGCCAAGAGACCCAGTACTTC. This codes for CASSLSLAGQETQYF. J is TRBJ2-5 and V is TRBV7-9; 9 nucleotides match TRBD2. The trim removed 5 bases at V and 1 base at J, leaving 5 bases unmatched. Germline lookup yields CDR1 SEHNR and CDR2 FQNEAQ (reference sequence). The length of the CDR3 is 15 residues.

This clonotype has more than one count but fewer than ten. The chain couples TRBV10-3 to TRBJ2-2; a weak D match, TRBD1 (5 bases). Germline V gives CDR1 ENHRY, CDR2 SYGVKD. Deletions cut 4 bases from V and 3 bases from J, with 9 bases between. The CDR3 loop spans 14 amino acids. CDR3: CAISAETDTGELFF. CDR3 coding DNA: TGTGCCATCAGTGCAGAGACAGACACCGGGGAGCTGTTTTTT.

This clonotype is labeled as large. Here the CDR3 reads CARPRQTNQPQHF. CDR3 DNA: TGTGCCAGGCCTAGACAGACAAATCAGCCCCAGCATTTT. V usage is TRBV6-4 and J usage is TRBJ1-5; maybe TRBD1 (5 bases). Trimming pared 9 bases from V and 4 bases from J, leaving 13 bases between. This CDR3 has 13 residues. Germline values: CDR1 MRHNA, CDR2 SNTAGT.

V and J are TRBV7-9 and TRBJ1-2; D gene uncertain. V was clipped by 10 bases and J by 5 bases, with 5 bases between them. This CDR3 is built from 9 residues. CDR1 and CDR2 from the germline V gene are SEHNR and FQNEAQ (reference sequence). The CDR3, as DNA: TGTGCCACTTTATATGGCTACACCTTC. This translates into CATLYGYTF.

This clonotype has just a few counts. V usage is TRBV7-9 and J usage is TRBJ1-2, with D possibly being TRBD1 (5 bases). There are 13 residues in the CDR3. Germline V CDR1 and CDR2: SEHNR, FQNEAQ (reference sequence). V was pared by 8 bases and J by 2 bases, with 12 bases between. This CDR3 is CASLTTVNYGYTF. Here the CDR3 DNA reads TGTGCCAGCCTAACGACAGTAAACTATGGCTACACCTTC.